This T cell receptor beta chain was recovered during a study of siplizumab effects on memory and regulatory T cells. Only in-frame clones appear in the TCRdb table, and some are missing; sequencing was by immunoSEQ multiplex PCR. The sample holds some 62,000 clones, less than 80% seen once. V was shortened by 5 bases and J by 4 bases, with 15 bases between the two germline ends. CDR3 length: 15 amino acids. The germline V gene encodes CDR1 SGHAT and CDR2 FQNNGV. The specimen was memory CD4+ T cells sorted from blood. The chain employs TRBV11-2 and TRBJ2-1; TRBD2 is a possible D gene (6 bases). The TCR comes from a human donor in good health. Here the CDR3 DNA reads TGTGCCAGCAGCAGGGATAGCGGCCAATACAATGAGCAGTTCTTC. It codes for CASSRDSGQYNEQFF.